This record covers a single T cell receptor (beta chain). Clones were sequenced by immunoSEQ multiplex PCR, and TCRdb holds only the in-frame ones, with some missing. Of about 680,000 clones listed, about 90% are singletons. This sample is drawn from a study of shared clonotypes between healthy human individuals. It was CD45RO-negative cells, positively selected for CCR7, that made up naive CD8 cells, with terminally differentiated effector memory CD45RA+ cells excluded. Germline V gene data show CDR1 as GTSNPN and CDR2 as SVGIG (reference sequence). The CDR3 extends over 15 amino acids. What was sequenced was naive CD8+ T cells sorted from blood. This clonotype was obtained from a man aged 25-45 years in good health. The V call is TRBV30, the J call TRBJ2-3, with 13 bases lining up with TRBD2. The DNA of the CDR3 is TGTGCAGTCCTCTTACTAGCGGGAGGGCTAGATACGCAGTATTTT. It specifies CAVLLLAGGLDTQYF.